The 4 T cell receptor beta chains below were found in one sample sequenced in a study of cytomegalovirus exposure and HLA in healthy donors (dated by TCRdb to the late 2010s). The protocol used for the library was the immunoSEQ multiplex PCR assay. The multiplex PCR relied on a mix of 60 forward primers for TCR Vbeta segments and 13 reverse primers for TCR Jbeta segments. This is the immuneACCESS table as TCRdb keeps it, with only in-frame sequences that have V and J called. A part of the clones is gone; compared with another copy, unresolved V genes explain less than half, and the rest is unexplained. The sample's table lists a count of tens of thousands of clones. The ten largest account for approximately 4% of the sample. The sample was PBMCs. The receptors stem from a woman aged 18-35 years in good health and CMV-seronegative.

The genes are TRBV5-1 and TRBJ2-7, with a tentative D call TRBD2 (5 bases). In germline, CDR1 is SGHRS, CDR2 YFSETQ. V shed 1 base and J shed 11 bases, with 13 bases lying between them. The CDR3 runs 12 residues. CDR3 bases: TGCGCCAGCAGCTTGTCCGGGGAGCTAGAGTACTTC. This sequence encodes CASSLSGELEYF. Together with reference TRBV5-1 and TRBJ2-7, the CDR3 gives the full variable domain: KAGVTQTPRYLIKTRGQQVTLSCSPISGHRSVSWYQQTPGQGLQFLFEYFSETQRNKGNFPGRFSGRQFSNSRSEMNVSTLELGDSALYLCASSLSGELEYFGPGTRLTVT.

This chain links TRBV19 with TRBJ1-5, with a weak D call TRBD1 (6 bases). CDR3 length: 15 amino acids. V lost 5 bases, J lost 3 bases, and 14 bases lay in between. Germline V gene lookup returns CDR1 LNHDA and CDR2 SQIVND (reference sequence). The CDR3 coding sequence is TGTGCCAGTAGTGAAGGCAGGGGATACAATCAGCCCCAGCATTTT. This encodes CASSEGRGYNQPQHF. Full variable domain (rest looked up from reference TRBV19 and TRBJ1-5): DGGITQSPKYLFRKEGQNVTLSCEQNLNHDAMYWYRQDPGQGLRLIYYSQIVNDFQKGDIAEGYSVSREKKESFPLTVTSAQKNPTAFYLCASSEGRGYNQPQHFGDGTRLSIL.

The CDR3 nucleotides are TGCGCCAGCGGGCTTGGGTTTCAAGAGACCCAGTACTTC. It yields the protein CASGLGFQETQYF. V usage is TRBV5-1 and J usage is TRBJ2-5, with unresolved D. Germline V gives CDR1 SGHRS, CDR2 YFSETQ. The CDR3 loop spans 13 amino acids. Deletions cut 7 bases from V and 2 bases from J, with 12 bases between.

V usage is TRBV5-4 and J usage is TRBJ2-1; 8 nucleotides align to TRBD1. CDR3 length: 15 amino acids. CDR1 and CDR2 (germline): SGHNT, YYREEE (reference sequence). The V gene end was trimmed by 9 bases and the J gene end by 5 bases; junction bases not matched to a gene: 13. The CDR3 spells CATLLKDREDNEQFF. For the CDR3, the DNA is TGTGCCACTCTCTTAAAGGACAGGGAAGACAATGAGCAGTTCTTC.